A selection of T cell receptor beta chains follows, all from one sample in a study of CD8 T cells in Susac syndrome. One entry per CDR3 protein results from TCRdb running MiXCR on the immunoSEQ multiplex PCR reads. The sample contains 110,000 to 150,000 distinct CDR3 sequences, almost 96% of which appear only once. The specimen sequenced was CD4+ T cells from PBMCs. Receptors were obtained from a human donor with Susac syndrome. CDR3s include the opening cysteine and the closing phenylalanine or tryptophan. Each record gives: V gene, J gene, CDR3 protein.

v_call: TRBV5-1
j_call: TRBJ2-7
cdr3_aa: CASSLDPTGREQYF

v_call: TRBV21-1
j_call: TRBJ2-7
cdr3_aa: CASSKEGSAGKRTYEQYF

v_call: TRBV28
j_call: TRBJ1-2
cdr3_aa: CASSFPYKGYGYTF

v_call: TRBV20-1
j_call: TRBJ2-1
cdr3_aa: CSARPGTSRENEQFF

v_call: TRBV25-1
j_call: TRBJ1-2
cdr3_aa: CASSEALGFGYTF

v_call: TRBV28
j_call: TRBJ2-1
cdr3_aa: CASSLLAGYNEQFF

v_call: TRBV29-1
j_call: TRBJ2-2
cdr3_aa: CSVAPGAVPGTGELFF

v_call: TRBV20-1
j_call: TRBJ2-3
cdr3_aa: CSARVQGYTDTQYF

v_call: TRBV18
j_call: TRBJ2-3
cdr3_aa: CASSTPRADTQYF

v_call: TRBV7-9
j_call: TRBJ2-3
cdr3_aa: CASSSGGGRTDTQYF

v_call: TRBV29-1
j_call: TRBJ1-2
cdr3_aa: CSVGGRFNYGYTF

v_call: TRBV4-1
j_call: TRBJ1-3
cdr3_aa: CASGADSGNTIYF

v_call: TRBV29-1
j_call: TRBJ2-4
cdr3_aa: CSAGQGLAKNIQYF

v_call: TRBV9
j_call: TRBJ2-2
cdr3_aa: CASSVGGESTGELFF

v_call: TRBV9
j_call: TRBJ2-5
cdr3_aa: CASSPRRAGETQYF

v_call: TRBV20-1
j_call: TRBJ2-1
cdr3_aa: CSGRGSYNEQFF

v_call: TRBV6-2/TRBV6-3
j_call: TRBJ2-7
cdr3_aa: CASSDRAYEQYF

v_call: TRBV28
j_call: TRBJ1-1
cdr3_aa: CASSLPGRTEAFF

v_call: TRBV3-1
j_call: TRBJ1-4
cdr3_aa: CASSQGVSQGAYEKLFF

v_call: TRBV20-1
j_call: TRBJ1-6
cdr3_aa: CSARPQGAVGSPLHF

v_call: TRBV7-6
j_call: TRBJ1-6
cdr3_aa: CASSSHLKYSPLHF

v_call: TRBV3-1
j_call: TRBJ1-3
cdr3_aa: CASSQEGGTLSGNTIYF

v_call: TRBV11-2
j_call: TRBJ2-2
cdr3_aa: CASSFLAGGRGGELFF

v_call: TRBV20-1
j_call: TRBJ1-2
cdr3_aa: CSARGTEAGYTF

v_call: TRBV29-1
j_call: TRBJ2-7
cdr3_aa: CSVGSRSYEQYF

v_call: TRBV20-1
j_call: TRBJ1-2
cdr3_aa: CSTPGPNYGYTF

v_call: TRBV20-1
j_call: TRBJ2-7
cdr3_aa: CSARPGQALYEQYF

v_call: TRBV7-2
j_call: TRBJ2-7
cdr3_aa: CASSLAVTGNYEQYF

v_call: TRBV5-1
j_call: TRBJ2-1
cdr3_aa: CASSLKSGSKGDNEQFF

v_call: TRBV10-1
j_call: TRBJ2-1
cdr3_aa: CASSEGDYNEQFF

v_call: TRBV4-1
j_call: TRBJ2-5
cdr3_aa: CASSQESLRGARGETQYF

v_call: TRBV7-2
j_call: TRBJ1-1
cdr3_aa: CASSLDSGTYLGRTEAFF